This record covers a single T cell receptor beta chain. Its antigen is undetermined. The sample is drawn from a study of cytomegalovirus exposure and HLA in healthy donors. Study overall: Approximately 200 million T cells yielded 110 million or so unique TCR beta sequences in earlier analysis. Study outcomes and limitations: Altogether, some 170 TCR beta chains were recorded as cytomegalovirus-associated.

Germline V lookup: CDR1 SGHTA, CDR2 FQGNSA. V lost 1 base and J 6 bases, leaving 18 bases between the germline ends. This CDR3 region has 16 residues. Nominal health characterized the donors when sampled, though unrecorded immune exposures were likely. The PCR was carried out with 60 Vbeta primers and 13 Jbeta primers. As originally analysed: Around 83 million unique TCR beta chains, 9 million to 12 million shared, were counted in a later analysis. Measured with immunoSEQ multiplex PCR; TCRdb has only the in-frame clones, and not every one. V, J and clone size are taken as reported in that table, and D and trimming were inferred from the DNA itself. The profile shows 110,000 or so clones, over 70% of them singletons.

This TCR was recovered from a woman in her 40s in good health and CMV-seropositive. V usage is TRBV7-2 and J usage is TRBJ1-2; D perhaps matches TRBD1 (5 bases). Sequenced sample: PBMCs. CDR3 region: CASSLGGRNRPNGYTF. The CDR3 region has the DNA TGTGCCAGCAGCTTAGGGGGCAGGAATCGACCAAATGGCTACACCTTC.